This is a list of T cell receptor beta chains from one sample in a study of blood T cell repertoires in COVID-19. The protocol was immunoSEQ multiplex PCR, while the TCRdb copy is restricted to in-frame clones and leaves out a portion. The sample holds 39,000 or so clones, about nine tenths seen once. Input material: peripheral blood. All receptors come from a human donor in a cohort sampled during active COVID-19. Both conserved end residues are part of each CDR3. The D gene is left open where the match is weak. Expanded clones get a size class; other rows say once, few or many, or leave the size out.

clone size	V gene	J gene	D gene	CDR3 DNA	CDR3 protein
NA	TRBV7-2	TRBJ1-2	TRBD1	TGTGCCAGCAGCGTCTCCGGGACAGGGGACGGCTACACCTTC	CASSVSGTGDGYTF
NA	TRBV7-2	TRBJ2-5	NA	TGTGCCAGCAGCCTAGCGCGTGAAGAGACCCAGTACTTC	CASSLAREETQYF
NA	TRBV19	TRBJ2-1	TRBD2	TGTGCCAGCTCGGTAGCGGGAGGGTCAAGTGAGCAGTTCTTC	CASSVAGGSSEQFF
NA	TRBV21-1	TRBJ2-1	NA	TGTGCCAGCAGCAAAGCAGCGGTAGTAGGACAGGGAGAGCATGAGCAGTTCTTC	CASSKAAVVGQGEHEQFF
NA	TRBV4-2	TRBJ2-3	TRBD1	TGTGCCAGCAGCCACCCCACAGGGGGCTCTAGGGGCACAGATACGCAGTATTTT	CASSHPTGGSRGTDTQYF
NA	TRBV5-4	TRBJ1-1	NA	TGTGCCAGCAGCGCCGGGTCAACGAACACTGAAGCTTTCTTT	CASSAGSTNTEAFF
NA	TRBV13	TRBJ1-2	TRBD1	TGTGCCAGCAGCCCGGGACAGGGGGCCTACTATGGCTACACCTTC	CASSPGQGAYYGYTF
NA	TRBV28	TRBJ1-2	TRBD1	TGTGCCACCGGACAGGGTTATGGCTACACCTTC	CATGQGYGYTF
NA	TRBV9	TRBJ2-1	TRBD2	TGTGCCAGCAGACCGACTAGCGGGACCCATGAGCAGTTCTTC	CASRPTSGTHEQFF
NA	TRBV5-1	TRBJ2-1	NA	TGCGCCAGCAGGAACACCCTCGATGAGCAGTTCTTC	CASRNTLDEQFF
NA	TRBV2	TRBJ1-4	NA	TGTGCCAGCAGGAATCGGAGGGAGACTAATGAAAAACTGTTTTTT	CASRNRRETNEKLFF
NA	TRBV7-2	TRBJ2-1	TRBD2	TGTGCCAGCAGCTGGACTAGCGGGGGTGAGCAGTTCTTC	CASSWTSGGEQFF
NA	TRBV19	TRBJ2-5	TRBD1	TGTGCCAGTAGTATACTAGACAGGGGGCTAGAGACCCAGTACTTC	CASSILDRGLETQYF
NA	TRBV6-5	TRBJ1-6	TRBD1	TGTGCCAGCAGTTACAGGAGGGGGCCTAATTCACCCCTCCACTTT	CASSYRRGPNSPLHF
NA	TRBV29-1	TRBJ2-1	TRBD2	TGCAGCGTGAGGTCGGGTAGCGGGAGTTCCTACAATGAGCAGTTCTTC	CSVRSGSGSSYNEQFF
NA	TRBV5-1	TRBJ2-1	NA	TGCGCCAGCAGCTTAACGGGGACAAATGAGCAGTTCTTC	CASSLTGTNEQFF
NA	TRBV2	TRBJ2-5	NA	TGTGCCAGCAGTGTACAGCTCCGAGAGACCCAGTACTTC	CASSVQLRETQYF
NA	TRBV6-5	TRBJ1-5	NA	TGTGCCACCCAAAGACTGAGCAATCAGCCCCAGCATTTT	CATQRLSNQPQHF
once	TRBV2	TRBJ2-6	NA	TGTGCCAGCAGTGATGGGGGCCATCGGTCTGGGGCCAACGTCCTGACTTTC	CASSDGGHRSGANVLTF
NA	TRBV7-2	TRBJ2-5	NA	TGTGCCAGCAGCGTCGGACAGCTCGGCCGGATGAAGTACTTC	CASSVGQLGRMKYF
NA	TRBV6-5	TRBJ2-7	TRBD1	TGTGCCAGCAGTTACTATACAGGGGGCTACGAGCAGTACTTC	CASSYYTGGYEQYF
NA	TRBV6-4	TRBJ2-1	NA	TGTGCCAGCAGCCCCTCAGGGGAACCGTACAATGAGCAGTTCTTC	CASSPSGEPYNEQFF
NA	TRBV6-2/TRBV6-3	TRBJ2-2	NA	TGTGCCAGCAGTGCACAGGGTACCCGGGAGCTGTTTTTT	CASSAQGTRELFF
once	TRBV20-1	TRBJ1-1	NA	TGCAGTGCTAGAGATTATCCTGAAGCTTTCTTT	CSARDYPEAFF
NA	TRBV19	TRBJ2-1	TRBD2	TGTGCCAGTAGTATTATAGCGGGAGAAGGGAGTGAGCAGTTCTTC	CASSIIAGEGSEQFF
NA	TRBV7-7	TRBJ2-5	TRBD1	TGTGCTAGCAGCCCAGGGGGTTCGGCGGAGACCCAGTACTTC	CASSPGGSAETQYF
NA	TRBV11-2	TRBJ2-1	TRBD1	TGTGCCAGCAGTTCCAAGGGACAGCGGACCGATGAGCAGTTCTTC	CASSSKGQRTDEQFF
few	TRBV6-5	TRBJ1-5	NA	TGTGCCAGCAGTTACTCTCGGACAGCAAATCAGCCCCAGCATTTT	CASSYSRTANQPQHF
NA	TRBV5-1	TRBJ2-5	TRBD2	TGCGCCAGCAGGGGCGGGGGGGCCGAGACCCAGTACTTC	CASRGGGAETQYF
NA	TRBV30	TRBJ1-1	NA	TGTGCCTGGAGGGTCGACAGGATTAACACTGAAGCTTTCTTT	CAWRVDRINTEAFF
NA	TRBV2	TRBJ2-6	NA	TGTGCCAGCAGGCCACTCCCCACCGGGGCCAACGTCCTGACTTTC	CASRPLPTGANVLTF
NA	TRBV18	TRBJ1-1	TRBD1	TGTGCCAGCTCGCGCACAGGGGACGCTGAAGCTTTCTTT	CASSRTGDAEAFF
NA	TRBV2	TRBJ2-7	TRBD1	TGTGCCAGCAGTAGGACAGGGGGCGAGCAGTACTTC	CASSRTGGEQYF
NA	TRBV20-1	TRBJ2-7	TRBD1	TGCAGTGCTAGTCGGACAGGGAGCTACGAGCAGTACTTC	CSASRTGSYEQYF
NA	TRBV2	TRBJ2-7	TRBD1	TGTGCCAGCACCCTCCGGACAGGAAACTACGAGCAGTACTTC	CASTLRTGNYEQYF
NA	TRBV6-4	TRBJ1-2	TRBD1	TGTGCCAGCAGTCCCGACAGGGGCGGCTATGGCTACACCTTC	CASSPDRGGYGYTF
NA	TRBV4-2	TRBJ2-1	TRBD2	TGTGCCAGCAGCCAAGAGCCTAGCGGGACTTACAATGAGCAGTTCTTC	CASSQEPSGTYNEQFF
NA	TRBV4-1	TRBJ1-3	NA	TGCGCCAGCAGCCCTGGAGGGGTTACCTCTGGAAACACCATATATTTT	CASSPGGVTSGNTIYF